The rows below give T cell receptor beta chains drawn from one sample of a study of molecular identifiers for immune sequencing clone quantification. MiXCR was run by TCRdb on the PCR reads, yielding one entry per CDR3 protein. In the table there are under 600,000 distinct CDR3 sequences, about a fifth of which are singletons. The sample taken for sequencing was naive CD8+ T cells from blood, with Jurkat cell RNA spiked in. Receptor source: a human donor in good health. Some libraries in this study had Jurkat cell RNA spiked in. CDR3s include the opening cysteine and the closing phenylalanine or tryptophan. The order of the fields is D gene, clone size, J gene, V gene, CDR3 protein, CDR3 DNA. The D gene is left open where the match is weak. The listing skips clone size in some rows; elsewhere it reads once, few, many or a size class.

D: .
size: few
J: TRBJ1-1
V: TRBV20-1
CDR3: CSATAADSEAFF
DNA: TGCAGTGCTACCGCCGCGGACAGCGAAGCTTTCTTT

D: .
size: few
J: TRBJ1-1
V: TRBV6-2/TRBV6-3
CDR3: CASSSSAMNTEAFF
DNA: TGTGCCAGCAGTTCAAGCGCCATGAACACTGAAGCTTTCTTT

D: .
size: .
J: TRBJ2-5
V: TRBV12-3/TRBV12-4
CDR3: CASSGSGDQETQYF
DNA: TGTGCCAGCAGTGGATCGGGGGACCAAGAGACCCAGTACTTC

D: .
size: .
J: TRBJ2-1
V: TRBV7-9
CDR3: CASTPPRVHEQFF
DNA: TGTGCCAGCACCCCACCCCGGGTGCATGAGCAGTTCTTC

D: .
size: .
J: TRBJ2-3
V: TRBV10-3
CDR3: CAISAPGASTDTQYF
DNA: TGTGCCATCAGTGCCCCCGGGGCTAGCACAGATACGCAGTATTTT

D: .
size: .
J: TRBJ2-6
V: TRBV24-1
CDR3: CATSAKGWAGSPGANVLTF
DNA: TGTGCCACCAGTGCAAAAGGTTGGGCGGGGTCTCCTGGGGCCAACGTCCTGACTTTC

D: .
size: .
J: TRBJ2-2
V: TRBV3-1
CDR3: CASSSRDGGGELFF
DNA: TGTGCCAGCAGCTCAAGAGATGGCGGCGGGGAGCTGTTTTTT

D: .
size: many
J: TRBJ1-2
V: TRBV20-1
CDR3: CSASTLANYGYTF
DNA: TGCAGTGCTAGTACCCTCGCCAACTATGGCTACACCTTC

D: TRBD2
size: few
J: TRBJ2-7
V: TRBV28
CDR3: CASSLRGGFLSYEQYF
DNA: TGTGCCAGCAGCCTCCGGGGGGGCTTCCTGTCCTACGAGCAGTACTTC

D: .
size: few
J: TRBJ1-1
V: TRBV11-2
CDR3: CASSLGEWRMNTEAFF
DNA: TGTGCCAGCAGCTTAGGGGAATGGAGGATGAACACTGAAGCTTTCTTT

D: .
size: few
J: TRBJ1-5
V: TRBV28
CDR3: CASIQGGAGNQPQHF
DNA: TGTGCCAGCATCCAAGGGGGAGCTGGCAATCAGCCCCAGCATTTT

D: .
size: .
J: TRBJ2-1
V: TRBV24-1
CDR3: CATSVGSYNEQFF
DNA: TGTGCCACCAGTGTCGGCAGCTACAATGAGCAGTTCTTC

D: .
size: .
J: TRBJ1-2
V: TRBV12-3/TRBV12-4
CDR3: CASSFSGWAYGYTF
DNA: TGTGCCAGCAGTTTCTCGGGGTGGGCCTATGGCTACACCTTC

D: .
size: few
J: TRBJ2-2
V: TRBV3-2
CDR3: CASSQEKGLRELFF
DNA: TGTGCCAGCAGCCAAGAGAAGGGGCTCAGGGAGCTGTTTTTT

D: .
size: .
J: TRBJ2-5
V: TRBV2
CDR3: CASSEIVSLIETQYF
DNA: TGTGCCAGCAGTGAAATTGTGTCTCTGATAGAGACCCAGTACTTC

D: .
size: few
J: TRBJ1-3
V: TRBV4-1
CDR3: CASSQAVPSGNTIYF
DNA: TGCGCCAGCAGCCAGGCGGTTCCCTCTGGAAACACCATATATTTT

D: TRBD1
size: .
J: TRBJ2-5
V: TRBV7-6
CDR3: CASTPPGTGGGETQYF
DNA: TGTGCCAGCACTCCACCCGGGACAGGGGGAGGAGAGACCCAGTACTTC

D: .
size: .
J: TRBJ2-6
V: TRBV4-3
CDR3: CASSQDRVGTGANVLTF
DNA: TGCGCCAGCAGCCAAGATAGGGTAGGGACCGGGGCCAACGTCCTGACTTTC

D: .
size: many
J: TRBJ2-7
V: TRBV7-9
CDR3: CASSSQSSPVPYEQYF
DNA: TGTGCCAGCAGCTCCCAGTCGAGTCCGGTACCCTACGAGCAGTACTTC

D: TRBD2
size: .
J: TRBJ2-2
V: TRBV20-1
CDR3: CSAPTSGGASNTGELFF
DNA: TGCAGTGCTCCGACTAGCGGGGGGGCTTCTAACACCGGGGAGCTGTTTTTT

D: .
size: many
J: TRBJ2-7
V: TRBV20-1
CDR3: CSARGTGTYEQYF
DNA: TGCAGTGCTAGAGGGACTGGGACCTACGAGCAGTACTTC

D: TRBD1
size: .
J: TRBJ1-6
V: TRBV7-2
CDR3: CASSPTMTGWGSPLHF
DNA: TGTGCCAGCAGCCCGACCATGACAGGGTGGGGTTCACCCCTCCACTTT

D: .
size: .
J: TRBJ2-3
V: TRBV12-3/TRBV12-4
CDR3: CASRDTSGNTQYF
DNA: TGTGCCAGCAGGGACACCTCGGGGAATACGCAGTATTTT

D: .
size: many
J: TRBJ2-7
V: TRBV5-1
CDR3: CASSYAGGEFEQYF
DNA: TGCGCCAGCAGCTACGCAGGGGGGGAGTTCGAGCAGTACTTC

D: .
size: few
J: TRBJ2-7
V: TRBV12-3/TRBV12-4
CDR3: CASSRERFDEQYF
DNA: TGTGCCAGTTCCAGGGAGCGTTTCGACGAGCAGTACTTC

D: TRBD1
size: many
J: TRBJ1-1
V: TRBV4-3
CDR3: CASSHYGQGGTEAFF
DNA: TGCGCCAGCAGCCATTACGGACAGGGCGGGACTGAAGCTTTCTTT

D: .
size: many
J: TRBJ2-2
V: TRBV7-9
CDR3: CASSLLAYPNTGELFF
DNA: TGTGCCAGCAGCTTACTAGCGTATCCGAACACCGGGGAGCTGTTTTTT

D: .
size: .
J: TRBJ2-2
V: TRBV4-1
CDR3: CASRHEPARGSTGELFF
DNA: TGCGCCAGCAGGCATGAACCGGCGCGGGGCAGCACCGGGGAGCTGTTTTTT

D: TRBD2
size: few
J: TRBJ2-3
V: TRBV20-1
CDR3: CSPSGMPDTQYF
DNA: TGCAGCCCTAGCGGGATGCCAGATACGCAGTATTTT

D: .
size: few
J: TRBJ2-1
V: TRBV24-1
CDR3: CATSEAHNNEQFF
DNA: TGTGCCACCAGTGAGGCCCATAACAATGAGCAGTTCTTC

D: .
size: .
J: TRBJ1-5
V: TRBV18
CDR3: CASSPLGGAGQPQHF
DNA: TGTGCCAGCTCACCATTAGGGGGGGCCGGTCAGCCCCAGCATTTT

D: TRBD1
size: few
J: TRBJ1-2
V: TRBV4-1
CDR3: CASSQDMPGGVDYGYTF
DNA: TGCGCCAGCAGCCAAGATATGCCAGGGGGCGTCGACTATGGCTACACCTTC

D: .
size: few
J: TRBJ1-4
V: TRBV9
CDR3: CASSDRSAEKLFF
DNA: TGTGCCAGCAGCGACAGGTCAGCTGAAAAACTGTTTTTT

D: .
size: .
J: TRBJ2-7
V: TRBV11-2
CDR3: CASKNADYHYEQCF
DNA: TGTGCCAGCAAGAATGCGGACTACCATTACGAGCAGTGCTTC

D: TRBD1
size: few
J: TRBJ1-2
V: TRBV3-1
CDR3: CASSQTGDNYYGYTF
DNA: TGTGCCAGCAGCCAAACAGGGGACAACTACTATGGCTACACCTTC

D: .
size: .
J: TRBJ2-7
V: TRBV20-1
CDR3: CSARGVDLNEQYF
DNA: TGCAGTGCTAGAGGAGTGGATTTGAACGAGCAGTACTTC

D: .
size: .
J: TRBJ2-7
V: TRBV9
CDR3: CTSSVDQGRIHEQYF
DNA: TGTACCAGCAGCGTAGATCAGGGAAGGATCCACGAGCAGTACTTC

D: TRBD1
size: many
J: TRBJ2-3
V: TRBV12-3/TRBV12-4
CDR3: CASSLGSGGAFF
DNA: TGTGCCAGCAGTTTAGGGTCAGGGGGAGCCTTTTTT

D: TRBD1
size: .
J: TRBJ1-2
V: TRBV30
CDR3: CARNLLAGTATSNYGYTF
DNA: TGTGCCCGGAACCTCCTTGCGGGGACAGCCACTTCTAACTATGGCTACACCTTC

D: .
size: many
J: TRBJ2-3
V: TRBV29-1
CDR3: CSVERGARADTQYF
DNA: TGCAGCGTTGAAAGGGGGGCGCGGGCAGATACGCAGTATTTT

D: .
size: many
J: TRBJ1-1
V: TRBV9
CDR3: CASSALPSWGTEAFF
DNA: TGTGCCAGCAGCGCACTCCCCAGCTGGGGCACTGAAGCTTTCTTT

D: TRBD2
size: few
J: TRBJ2-1
V: TRBV11-3
CDR3: CASSLETSGLYNEQFF
DNA: TGTGCCAGCAGCTTAGAGACTAGCGGGCTCTACAATGAGCAGTTCTTC

D: .
size: few
J: TRBJ1-2
V: TRBV4-2
CDR3: CASSPIDRTETNYGYTF
DNA: TGTGCCAGCAGCCCAATTGACCGGACGGAAACTAACTATGGCTACACCTTC

D: .
size: .
J: TRBJ1-1
V: TRBV7-6
CDR3: CASSRAPPDTEAFF
DNA: TGTGCCAGCAGCCGAGCCCCCCCGGACACTGAAGCTTTCTTT

D: .
size: many
J: TRBJ2-3
V: TRBV29-1
CDR3: CSVEDRGSTDTQYF
DNA: TGCAGCGTTGAAGATAGAGGCAGCACAGATACGCAGTATTTT